The 10 T cell receptor beta chains presented below share a single source sample, sequenced in a study of response to subunit inactivated influenza vaccine. TCRdb re-called the RT-PCR reads through MiXCR, storing one row per CDR3 protein. The repertoire holds approximately 250,000 distinct CDR3 sequences, less than 15% seen once, with more than 7% in the top ten. This sample comprised non-naive T cells sorted from PBMCs, obtained 14 to 15 days before vaccination. These receptors came from a man aged 50 to 59 who received an inactivated influenza vaccine.

V and J are TRBV5-1 and TRBJ2-7; D might be TRBD1 (6 bases). The CDR3 covers 14 residues. Germline loops: CDR1 SGHRS, CDR2 YFSETQ. The V gene lost 0 bases and the J gene lost 5 bases, with 12 bases spanning the gap. This CDR3 reads CASSLALYRDEQYF. CDR3 coding DNA: TGCGCCAGCAGCTTGGCACTCTACAGGGACGAGCAGTACTTC. The full variable domain, in which reference TRBV5-1 and TRBJ2-7 provide the parts outside the CDR3, is KAGVTQTPRYLIKTRGQQVTLSCSPISGHRSVSWYQQTPGQGLQFLFEYFSETQRNKGNFPGRFSGRQFSNSRSEMNVSTLELGDSALYLCASSLALYRDEQYFGPGTRLTVT.

At least ten counts were recorded for this clonotype. V gene TRBV5-1 combines with J gene TRBJ2-3, with D tentatively TRBD2 (6 bases). The CDR3 covers 15 residues. CDR1 is SGHRS, CDR2 YFSETQ, per germline. Deletions cut 4 bases from V and 5 bases from J, with 17 bases between. CDR3: CASSPGVQGGDTQYF. For the CDR3, the DNA is TGCGCCAGCAGCCCTGGAGTCCAGGGAGGAGATACGCAGTATTTT. Supplemented by reference TRBV5-1 and TRBJ2-3, the full variable domain reads KAGVTQTPRYLIKTRGQQVTLSCSPISGHRSVSWYQQTPGQGLQFLFEYFSETQRNKGNFPGRFSGRQFSNSRSEMNVSTLELGDSALYLCASSPGVQGGDTQYFGPGTRLTVL.

This clonotype was recorded many times. This chain joins TRBV7-2 and TRBJ2-7, with D perhaps matching TRBD2 (6 bases). The V gene lost 2 bases and the J gene lost 0 bases, with 11 bases spanning the gap. CDR1 SGHTA and CDR2 FQGNSA come from the germline V gene. The CDR3 extends over 15 amino acids. For the CDR3, the DNA is TGTGCCAGCAGCTTAACGGGACTGACCTCCTACGAGCAGTACTTC. It codes for CASSLTGLTSYEQYF.

V and J are TRBV9 and TRBJ2-1; TRBD1 matches at 7 bases. The germline CDR1 and CDR2 sequences are SGDLS and YYNGEE. The CDR3 consists of 15 residues. V lost 3 bases to trimming and J lost 5 bases; unmatched junction nucleotides: 8. CDR3 in DNA: TGTGCCAGCAGCGCCCTGGGACAGAAAGACAATGAGCAGTTCTTC. It specifies CASSALGQKDNEQFF.

Written as DNA, the CDR3 is TGTGCCAGCAGCCCGGACAGGGGTCGGACAGATACGCAGTATTTT. Translation gives CASSPDRGRTDTQYF. The V call is TRBV12-3 or TRBV12-4, the J call TRBJ2-3; TRBD1 agrees at 9 bases. The J segment lost 3 bases and the V segment lost 6 bases, leaving 7 bases of the junction unmatched. The CDR3 is 15 residues long.

The rearrangement joins TRBV30 to TRBJ1-2; no reliable D call. The CDR3 contains 13 residues. The germline V and J ends were trimmed by 4 bases and 0 bases, with 9 bases remaining between them. Germline CDR1 and CDR2: GTSNPN and SVGIG (reference sequence). The CDR3 loop is CAWKGRANYGYTF. CDR3 coding DNA: TGTGCCTGGAAGGGCAGAGCTAACTATGGCTACACCTTC.

The rearrangement links TRBV7-6 to TRBJ2-2, with 7 bases matching TRBD1. With 2 bases clipped from V and 6 bases from J, the junction kept 6 bases outside the gene matches. Looked up from germline, CDR1 is SGHVS and CDR2 is FNYEAQ. The length of the CDR3 is 15 residues. The CDR3 loop is CASSLKGAMSGELFF. The DNA for the CDR3 is TGTGCCAGCAGCTTAAAGGGGGCGATGTCCGGGGAGCTGTTTTTT.

A few counts support this clonotype. The V gene is TRBV6-5, the J gene TRBJ2-5; D may be TRBD2 (6 bases). Germline V gene data show CDR1 as MNHEY and CDR2 as SVGAGI. The CDR3 has 14 amino acids. V lost 2 bases, J lost 5 bases, and 12 bases lay in between. The CDR3 region is CASSYAGSGETQYF. The CDR3 DNA sequence: TGTGCCAGCAGTTACGCGGGGAGTGGGGAGACCCAGTACTTC.

This clonotype has a handful of counts. This rearrangement joins TRBV27 to TRBJ1-5; the D is unclear. Between the trimmed V and J ends, which lost 6 bases and 1 base, there was a span of 10 bases. The V gene's germline CDR1 is MNHEY and CDR2 SMNVEV (reference sequence). This CDR3 contains 14 residues. As DNA, the CDR3 is TGTGCCAGCAGAAGTGAGTGGAGCAATCAGCCCCAGCATTTT. This codes for CASRSEWSNQPQHF.

V gene TRBV5-1 combines with J gene TRBJ2-7; the D is unclear. The CDR3 is 14 residues long. CDR1 and CDR2 (germline): SGHRS, YFSETQ. V was clipped by 8 bases and J by 0 bases, with 15 bases between them. The CDR3 is CASRVDVISYEQYF. As DNA, the CDR3 is TGCGCCAGTAGGGTCGACGTCATCTCCTACGAGCAGTACTTC.